These T cell receptor beta chains were read from a single sample in a study of blood T cell repertoires in COVID-19. The protocol was immunoSEQ multiplex PCR, while the TCRdb copy is restricted to in-frame clones and leaves out a portion. The profile shows around 31,000 clones, approximately 93% of them singletons. Sequencing was done on a sample of peripheral blood. These receptors were taken from a man aged 55 to 70 with acute or convalescent COVID-19. CDR3s include the opening cysteine and the closing phenylalanine or tryptophan. D genes are given only for firm matches. The size of a clone is reported for some rows only, either as once, few or many, or as a class for expanded clones.

CDR3 protein: CASSQGRASEQFF
CDR3 DNA: TGTGCCAGCAGCCAAGGTCGAGCGAGTGAGCAGTTCTTC
J gene: TRBJ2-1
D gene: .
clone size: .
V gene: TRBV14

CDR3 protein: CASSPTAGVRGYTF
CDR3 DNA: TGTGCCAGCAGTCCTACCGCGGGAGTGAGGGGCTACACCTTC
J gene: TRBJ1-2
D gene: .
clone size: .
V gene: TRBV28

CDR3 protein: CASSLGTSGSSSYNEQFF
CDR3 DNA: TGCGCCAGCAGCTTAGGGACTAGCGGTTCTAGCTCCTACAATGAGCAGTTCTTC
J gene: TRBJ2-1
D gene: TRBD2
clone size: .
V gene: TRBV5-1

CDR3 protein: CASSPFGGVSGNTIYF
CDR3 DNA: TGTGCCAGCAGCCCTTTTGGCGGCGTGAGTGGAAACACCATATATTTT
J gene: TRBJ1-3
D gene: .
clone size: .
V gene: TRBV7-2

CDR3 protein: CSASRTADSPLHF
CDR3 DNA: TGCAGTGCTAGTAGAACCGCAGATTCACCCCTCCACTTT
J gene: TRBJ1-6
D gene: .
clone size: .
V gene: TRBV20-1

CDR3 protein: CASSIGTFYEQYF
CDR3 DNA: TGTGCCAGTAGTATCGGGACATTCTACGAGCAGTACTTC
J gene: TRBJ2-7
D gene: .
clone size: .
V gene: TRBV19

CDR3 protein: CASSEVLAGGTDTGELFF
CDR3 DNA: TGTGCCAGCAGTGAAGTCTTAGCGGGAGGGACGGACACCGGGGAGCTGTTTTTT
J gene: TRBJ2-2
D gene: TRBD2
clone size: .
V gene: TRBV6-1

CDR3 protein: CASSVGSVGDTQYF
CDR3 DNA: TGTGCCAGCAGCGTAGGGAGTGTGGGAGATACGCAGTATTTT
J gene: TRBJ2-3
D gene: .
clone size: .
V gene: TRBV9

CDR3 protein: CASSSDRGISYNEQFF
CDR3 DNA: TGTGCCAGTAGTAGCGACAGGGGAATCTCCTACAATGAGCAGTTCTTC
J gene: TRBJ2-1
D gene: TRBD1
clone size: .
V gene: TRBV19

CDR3 protein: CASSIPRDRASGNTIYF
CDR3 DNA: TGTGCCAGTAGTATACCACGGGACAGGGCATCTGGAAACACCATATATTTT
J gene: TRBJ1-3
D gene: TRBD1
clone size: .
V gene: TRBV19

CDR3 protein: CASSRSRLRSGNTIYF
CDR3 DNA: TGTGCCAGTAGTCGTTCCAGGCTAAGGTCTGGAAACACCATATATTTT
J gene: TRBJ1-3
D gene: .
clone size: .
V gene: TRBV19

CDR3 protein: CASSFYLAEAFF
CDR3 DNA: TGTGCCAGCAGTTTTTATCTCGCTGAAGCTTTCTTT
J gene: TRBJ1-1
D gene: .
clone size: .
V gene: TRBV28

CDR3 protein: CASSLLAGGPNTGELFF
CDR3 DNA: TGCGCCAGCAGCCTACTAGCGGGAGGGCCGAACACCGGGGAGCTGTTTTTT
J gene: TRBJ2-2
D gene: TRBD2
clone size: .
V gene: TRBV5-1

CDR3 protein: CASSFGQGSYNEQFF
CDR3 DNA: TGCGCCAGCAGTTTCGGACAGGGGTCATACAATGAGCAGTTCTTC
J gene: TRBJ2-1
D gene: TRBD1
clone size: .
V gene: TRBV5-1

CDR3 protein: CASSRWTSRHEQFF
CDR3 DNA: TGTGCCAGCAGTCGCTGGACTAGCCGGCATGAGCAGTTCTTC
J gene: TRBJ2-1
D gene: TRBD2
clone size: once
V gene: TRBV2

CDR3 protein: CSASFWGLTDTQYF
CDR3 DNA: TGCAGTGCTAGTTTCTGGGGACTGACAGATACGCAGTATTTT
J gene: TRBJ2-3
D gene: .
clone size: .
V gene: TRBV20-1

CDR3 protein: CASSYKGPYGYTF
CDR3 DNA: TGTGCCAGCAGTTACAAGGGGCCCTATGGCTACACCTTC
J gene: TRBJ1-2
D gene: .
clone size: .
V gene: TRBV6-5

CDR3 protein: CASSYVAGDYQETQYF
CDR3 DNA: TGTGCCAGCAGTTACGTGGCAGGGGATTACCAAGAGACCCAGTACTTC
J gene: TRBJ2-5
D gene: .
clone size: .
V gene: TRBV6-2/TRBV6-3

CDR3 protein: CASSPFSGGSNQPQHF
CDR3 DNA: TGTGCCAGCTCACCCTTTTCGGGAGGCAGCAATCAGCCCCAGCATTTT
J gene: TRBJ1-5
D gene: .
clone size: .
V gene: TRBV18

CDR3 protein: CASSPGLAGVRYEQYF
CDR3 DNA: TGCGCCAGCAGCCCGGGACTAGCGGGAGTTCGGTACGAGCAGTACTTC
J gene: TRBJ2-7
D gene: TRBD2
clone size: .
V gene: TRBV4-1

CDR3 protein: CASSPTGAANEKLFF
CDR3 DNA: TGTGCCAGCAGTCCTACAGGGGCAGCTAATGAAAAACTGTTTTTT
J gene: TRBJ1-4
D gene: TRBD1
clone size: .
V gene: TRBV27

CDR3 protein: CAINVAGANTGELFF
CDR3 DNA: TGTGCCATCAATGTAGCGGGAGCGAACACCGGGGAGCTGTTTTTT
J gene: TRBJ2-2
D gene: TRBD2
clone size: .
V gene: TRBV10-3

CDR3 protein: CASDRGEAFF
CDR3 DNA: TGTGCCAGTGACAGGGGTGAAGCTTTCTTT
J gene: TRBJ1-1
D gene: TRBD1
clone size: .
V gene: TRBV2

CDR3 protein: CASSWDTNTEAFF
CDR3 DNA: TGTGCCAGCAGTTGGGACACGAACACTGAAGCTTTCTTT
J gene: TRBJ1-1
D gene: .
clone size: .
V gene: TRBV6-5

CDR3 protein: CASSLRTSDVSVAFF
CDR3 DNA: TGCGCCAGCAGCCTTCGGACATCAGACGTCTCTGTCGCTTTCTTT
J gene: TRBJ1-1
D gene: .
clone size: .
V gene: TRBV4-1

CDR3 protein: CASSADRYQETQYF
CDR3 DNA: TGTGCCAGCAGTGCGGACAGATACCAAGAGACCCAGTACTTC
J gene: TRBJ2-5
D gene: .
clone size: few
V gene: TRBV2

CDR3 protein: CASSPFPYRGYTF
CDR3 DNA: TGTGCCAGCTCACCATTTCCATACAGGGGCTACACCTTC
J gene: TRBJ1-2
D gene: .
clone size: .
V gene: TRBV18

CDR3 protein: CASSHGSGRVNYGYTF
CDR3 DNA: TGTGCCAGCAGTCACGGATCGGGCAGGGTGAACTATGGCTACACCTTC
J gene: TRBJ1-2
D gene: .
clone size: .
V gene: TRBV3-1/TRBV3-2

CDR3 protein: CASRGAGGYYNEQFF
CDR3 DNA: TGTGCCAGCAGGGGAGCGGGGGGGTACTACAATGAGCAGTTCTTC
J gene: TRBJ2-1
D gene: TRBD2
clone size: .
V gene: TRBV2

CDR3 protein: CASSVGLRESDEQFF
CDR3 DNA: TGTGCCAGCAGCGTCGGGCTGCGGGAGAGCGATGAGCAGTTCTTC
J gene: TRBJ2-1
D gene: TRBD2
clone size: .
V gene: TRBV9

CDR3 protein: CASSFGQGLNSPLHF
CDR3 DNA: TGCGCCAGCAGCTTTGGACAGGGCCTTAATTCACCCCTCCACTTT
J gene: TRBJ1-6
D gene: TRBD1
clone size: .
V gene: TRBV5-1

CDR3 protein: CAAQGLEEKLFF
CDR3 DNA: TGTGCCGCGCAGGGATTAGAGGAAAAACTGTTTTTT
J gene: TRBJ1-4
D gene: .
clone size: .
V gene: TRBV19

CDR3 protein: CATSKLGTGFDTF
CDR3 DNA: TGTGCCACCAGCAAATTGGGGACAGGGTTTGATACCTTC
J gene: TRBJ1-2
D gene: TRBD1
clone size: .
V gene: TRBV15

CDR3 protein: CASSFQGPYNEQFF
CDR3 DNA: TGTGCCAGCAGTTTTCAGGGGCCCTACAATGAGCAGTTCTTC
J gene: TRBJ2-1
D gene: .
clone size: .
V gene: TRBV27

CDR3 protein: CASSFLTWDRGRPYTEAFF
CDR3 DNA: TGTGCCAGCAGCTTCCTAACATGGGACAGGGGGCGACCCTACACTGAAGCTTTCTTT
J gene: TRBJ1-1
D gene: TRBD1
clone size: .
V gene: TRBV11-2

CDR3 protein: CASSTHRETNEKLFF
CDR3 DNA: TGTGCCAGTAGTACCCACAGGGAAACTAATGAAAAACTGTTTTTT
J gene: TRBJ1-4
D gene: .
clone size: .
V gene: TRBV19

CDR3 protein: CASSLNRGGTNEKLFF
CDR3 DNA: TGTGCCAGCAGCTTAAACAGGGGGGGAACTAATGAAAAACTGTTTTTT
J gene: TRBJ1-4
D gene: TRBD1
clone size: once
V gene: TRBV7-2

CDR3 protein: CASRLAGGRYQETQYF
CDR3 DNA: TGTGCCAGCAGACTAGCGGGAGGCCGGTACCAAGAGACCCAGTACTTC
J gene: TRBJ2-5
D gene: TRBD2
clone size: .
V gene: TRBV7-8

CDR3 protein: CASSPGSNYGYTF
CDR3 DNA: TGTGCCAGCAGCCCGGGATCCAACTATGGCTACACCTTC
J gene: TRBJ1-2
D gene: .
clone size: .
V gene: TRBV5-4

CDR3 protein: CASSPRYRLANTGELFF
CDR3 DNA: TGTGCCAGCTCACCTCGATACAGGCTCGCGAACACCGGGGAGCTGTTTTTT
J gene: TRBJ2-2
D gene: .
clone size: .
V gene: TRBV18

CDR3 protein: CASSQAGDTQYF
CDR3 DNA: TGCGCCAGCAGCCAAGCCGGAGATACGCAGTATTTT
J gene: TRBJ2-3
D gene: .
clone size: .
V gene: TRBV4-1

CDR3 protein: CASSLGGQGETQYF
CDR3 DNA: TGTGCCAGCAGCTTAGGGGGACAGGGGGAGACCCAGTACTTC
J gene: TRBJ2-5
D gene: TRBD1
clone size: .
V gene: TRBV7-2

CDR3 protein: CAATYSNQPQHF
CDR3 DNA: TGTGCCGCAACATATAGCAATCAGCCCCAGCATTTT
J gene: TRBJ1-5
D gene: .
clone size: .
V gene: TRBV28

CDR3 protein: CASSESTVQETQYF
CDR3 DNA: TGTGCCAGCAGTGAATCAACAGTTCAAGAGACCCAGTACTTC
J gene: TRBJ2-5
D gene: .
clone size: .
V gene: TRBV25-1

CDR3 protein: CASSLRGRARDTQYF
CDR3 DNA: TGCGCCAGCAGCTTGCGCGGGAGGGCCAGGGATACGCAGTATTTT
J gene: TRBJ2-3
D gene: TRBD2
clone size: .
V gene: TRBV5-1

CDR3 protein: CATSRATSGDHNEQFF
CDR3 DNA: TGTGCCACCAGCAGAGCCACTAGCGGGGACCACAATGAGCAGTTCTTC
J gene: TRBJ2-1
D gene: TRBD2
clone size: .
V gene: TRBV15

CDR3 protein: CASSDRWDQPQHF
CDR3 DNA: TGTGCCAGCAGTGACAGGTGGGATCAGCCCCAGCATTTT
J gene: TRBJ1-5
D gene: .
clone size: .
V gene: TRBV6-1

CDR3 protein: CASSPSGLGGGKNIQYF
CDR3 DNA: TGTGCCAGCTCACCATCCGGCCTAGGGGGCGGCAAAAACATTCAGTACTTC
J gene: TRBJ2-4
D gene: TRBD1
clone size: .
V gene: TRBV18

CDR3 protein: CASSLQGKGNEKLFF
CDR3 DNA: TGTGCCAGCAGCTTACAGGGAAAGGGGAATGAAAAACTGTTTTTT
J gene: TRBJ1-4
D gene: .
clone size: .
V gene: TRBV7-2

CDR3 protein: CATAPGAANEKLFF
CDR3 DNA: TGTGCCACGGCTCCAGGGGCAGCTAATGAAAAACTGTTTTTT
J gene: TRBJ1-4
D gene: .
clone size: .
V gene: TRBV6-6

CDR3 protein: CASSVLADDTDTQYF
CDR3 DNA: TGTGCCAGCAGCGTCCTAGCGGACGACACAGATACGCAGTATTTT
J gene: TRBJ2-3
D gene: TRBD2
clone size: .
V gene: TRBV9

CDR3 protein: CASSPGQGIGYTF
CDR3 DNA: TGTGCCAGCAGCCCAGGACAGGGGATTGGCTACACCTTC
J gene: TRBJ1-2
D gene: TRBD1
clone size: .
V gene: TRBV13

CDR3 protein: CASSFGLLGEQFF
CDR3 DNA: TGTGCTAGCAGCTTCGGACTCCTGGGTGAGCAGTTCTTC
J gene: TRBJ2-1
D gene: .
clone size: .
V gene: TRBV7-7

CDR3 protein: CASSRIEGRDEQFF
CDR3 DNA: TGTGCCAGCAGTCGCATTGAAGGGAGAGATGAGCAGTTCTTC
J gene: TRBJ2-1
D gene: .
clone size: .
V gene: TRBV3-1/TRBV3-2

CDR3 protein: CASSAGRGKVSEKLFF
CDR3 DNA: TGTGCCAGCAGCGCAGGACGGGGAAAGGTCTCGGAAAAACTGTTTTTT
J gene: TRBJ1-4
D gene: .
clone size: few
V gene: TRBV28

CDR3 protein: CSVEQDTGELFF
CDR3 DNA: TGCAGCGTTGAACAGGACACCGGGGAGCTGTTTTTT
J gene: TRBJ2-2
D gene: .
clone size: once
V gene: TRBV29-1

CDR3 protein: CASSTSGTLNTEAFF
CDR3 DNA: TGTGCCAGTAGTACTTCCGGGACATTGAACACTGAAGCTTTCTTT
J gene: TRBJ1-1
D gene: .
clone size: .
V gene: TRBV19

CDR3 protein: CASSFNPGGRETQYF
CDR3 DNA: TGTGCCAGCAGCTTCAACCCCGGGGGGCGAGAGACCCAGTACTTC
J gene: TRBJ2-5
D gene: .
clone size: .
V gene: TRBV11-2

CDR3 protein: CASSDPDREETQYF
CDR3 DNA: TGTGCCAGCAGTGACCCCGACAGGGAAGAGACCCAGTACTTC
J gene: TRBJ2-5
D gene: TRBD1
clone size: few
V gene: TRBV6-1

CDR3 protein: CASSPTDRNYYGYTF
CDR3 DNA: TGCGCCAGCAGCCCTACAGACAGGAACTACTATGGCTACACCTTC
J gene: TRBJ1-2
D gene: .
clone size: .
V gene: TRBV4-3